This entry lists 4 T cell receptor beta chains sequenced from one sample in a study. Using its own MiXCR run on the 5' RACE reads, TCRdb lists one record per CDR3 protein. The repertoire has about 40,000 distinct CDR3 sequences, 15% to 20% of them found once; the top ten carry 2.8%. Input material: naive CD4+ T cells sorted from a lymph node. Subset described: naive CD4+ T cells, CD4+CD45RA+CD25-. The receptors were gathered from a female donor with breast cancer.

The chain recombines TRBV11-3 with TRBJ2-6; no clear D gene. This CDR3 is 15 amino acids long. The germline V gene has CDR1 SGHNT and CDR2 YENEEA. The germline V and J ends were trimmed by 2 bases and 1 base, with 6 bases remaining between them. CDR3 sequence: CASSLFGSGANVLTF. The CDR3 nucleotides read TGTGCCAGCAGCTTATTTGGATCTGGGGCCAACGTCCTGACTTTC.

This clonotype has a count of ten or more. CDR3 coding DNA: TGTGCCAGCAGGAGGACGGAAGAGACCCAGTACTTC. Its translation is CASRRTEETQYF. The gene calls are TRBV6-5 and TRBJ2-5, with D hard to call. This CDR3 is 12 amino acids long. Germline V gives CDR1 MNHEY, CDR2 SVGAGI. V was trimmed by 6 bases and J by 3 bases, leaving 8 bases between them.

This chain links TRBV7-2 with TRBJ1-4; tentative D call: TRBD1 (5 bases). The CDR3 is made up of 13 amino acids. V gave up 5 bases and J gave up 8 bases, with 12 bases separating them. CDR1 is SGHTA, CDR2 FQGNSA, per germline. CDR3 in DNA: TGTGCCAGCAGCCCCCAGGGAAGGGAAAAACTGTTTTTT. It yields the protein CASSPQGREKLFF.

There are many counts of this clonotype. The rearrangement joins TRBV4-1 to TRBJ2-7; 10 bases fit TRBD2. This CDR3 has 16 residues. The trim removed 1 base at V and 3 bases at J, leaving 6 bases unmatched. Germline V gene data show CDR1 as MGHRA and CDR2 as YSYEKL. This CDR3 is CASSQGRTSGDYEQYF. The CDR3 nucleotides read TGCGCCAGCAGCCAAGGGAGAACTAGCGGGGACTACGAGCAGTACTTC.